This entry features one T cell receptor (beta chain) sequence. The antigen is unknown. Germline V gene data show CDR1 as SGHRS and CDR2 as YFSETQ. Trimming removed 0 bases from V and 0 bases from J, with 11 bases in between. The CDR3 loop spans 16 amino acids. The record originates from a study of T cell responses to AZD1222 COVID-19 vaccine. Repertoires were generated with immunoSEQ multiplex PCR, while TCRdb's copy carries only in-frame clones and drops some. The sample shows about 130,000 clones, roughly nine tenths of them seen only once. General observations from the study: Mostly white British, mostly female donors; authors suggested clonal diversity may be underestimated.

The chain has TRBV5-1 and TRBJ2-3; the D gene could be TRBD1 or TRBD2 (6 bases each). The sequencing here drew on peripheral blood, taken on day 0 of AZD1222 vaccination. The receptor was isolated from an adult in good health. The CDR3 region has the DNA TGCGCCAGCAGCTTGGGGGGGGCTCGTAGCACAGATACGCAGTATTTT. This encodes CASSLGGARSTDTQYF.